Listed here are 30 T cell receptor beta chains from one sample, sequenced in a study of T-cell memory formation after mild COVID-19. TCRdb redid the calling of the 5' RACE reads with MiXCR, one entry per CDR3 protein. The sample has 90,000 to 120,000 distinct CDR3 sequences, over 15% seen once. Material: PBMCs or a T cell subset sorted from them (not recorded which). These receptors originate from a man aged 18 to 29 who had mild COVID-19 (a few samples of this study predate the infection). Cell type and time point are not known.

This clonotype showed up just a few times. V and J are TRBV7-3 and TRBJ2-3; possible D gene TRBD2, 5 bases. Germline V gene data show CDR1 as SGHTA and CDR2 as FQGTGA. CDR3 length: 16 residues. The V end was cut by 0 bases, the J end by 2 bases, with 12 bases between. CDR3 nucleotides: TGTGCCAGCAGCTTAACCGCGGAGGCTTTCACAGATACGCAGTATTTT. It specifies CASSLTAEAFTDTQYF.

The rearrangement uses TRBV19 and TRBJ1-1; D not certain. With 1 base removed from V and 4 bases from J, the gap between germline ends came to 22 bases. Looked up from germline, CDR1 is LNHDA and CDR2 is SQIVND (reference sequence). This CDR3 comprises 18 residues. CDR3 amino acids: CASSIAPIRRTRSTEAFF. CDR3 in DNA: TGTGCCAGTAGTATAGCCCCTATAAGACGAACTCGAAGCACTGAAGCTTTCTTT.

The rearrangement uses TRBV20-1 and TRBJ1-2, with D perhaps matching TRBD1 (5 bases). The CDR3 is 13 residues long. V lost 1 base to trimming and J lost 3 bases, with 9 bases between them. Germline assignment: CDR1 DFQATT and CDR2 SNEGSKA (reference sequence). In DNA, the CDR3 is TGCAGTGCTAGAGCCGGGGGGGACTATGGCTACACCTTC. Protein product: CSARAGGDYGYTF.

This clonotype was detected only a few times. The chain employs TRBV6-5 and TRBJ1-2, with TRBD1 matching over 7 bases. Germline CDR1 and CDR2: MNHEY and SVGAGI. V lost 6 bases, J lost 4 bases, and 11 bases stayed unmatched. This CDR3 spans 15 amino acids. The CDR3 spells CASRSVDRRLYGYTF. CDR3 DNA: TGTGCCAGCAGATCGGTGGACAGGCGCCTCTATGGCTACACCTTC.

The rearrangement links TRBV12-3 or TRBV12-4 to TRBJ2-7; D gene unclear. CDR3 size: 11 residues. V was clipped by 3 bases and J by 6 bases, with 6 bases between them. In DNA form, the CDR3 reads TGTGCCAGCAGTTTGGAGATCGAGCAGTACTTC. Translating it yields CASSLEIEQYF.

The chain employs TRBV5-1 and TRBJ1-1, with unresolved D. V was cut by 1 base and J by 1 base, with 8 bases left in between. This CDR3 is 14 amino acids long. Per the germline V gene, CDR1 is SGHRS and CDR2 is YFSETQ. DNA for the CDR3: TGCGCCAGCAGCTTGACGCGGACGAACACTGAAGCTTTCTTT. The encoded protein is CASSLTRTNTEAFF.

The genes are TRBV7-2 and TRBJ2-1, with D possibly matching TRBD1 (5 bases). The V end lost 1 base, the J end lost 7 bases, and 11 bases lay between the germline ends. The CDR3 length is 14 residues. The germline gives CDR1 SGHTA, CDR2 FQGNSA. CDR3 sequence (DNA): TGTGCCAGCAGCTTAGGGGGCCTTCTTAATGAGCAGTTCTTC. Translated, it gives CASSLGGLLNEQFF.

The rearrangement links TRBV7-9 to TRBJ2-7, with 10 bases fitting TRBD1. V shed 8 bases, J shed 3 bases, and the junction held 7 bases outside the gene matches. The CDR3 is 14 amino acids. Germline CDR1 reads SEHNR; CDR2 reads FQNEAQ (reference sequence). DNA for the CDR3: TGTGCCAGCTTACCGGGACAGGGGAACTACGAGCAGTACTTC. This sequence encodes CASLPGQGNYEQYF.

J is TRBJ2-7 and V is TRBV20-1, with 9 bases identical to TRBD2. Germline values: CDR1 DFQATT, CDR2 SNEGSKA (reference sequence). V gave up 1 base and J gave up 2 bases; unmatched junction bases: 12. This CDR3 is 17 amino acids long. The CDR3 DNA follows: TGCAGTGCTAGAGTATTCGAAGCGGGGGGTCTACCCTACGAGCAGTACTTC. It codes for CSARVFEAGGLPYEQYF.

There are a few counts of this clonotype. The chain combines TRBV18 with TRBJ1-2; D unclear. Trimming left V 3 bases short and J 1 base short, with 27 bases between. CDR1 and CDR2 (germline): KGHSH, LQKENI. The CDR3 is made up of 20 amino acids. For the CDR3, the DNA is TGTGCCAGCTCACCGGACGGAGCACGCCTGAGATCAGCTTTTAACTATGGCTACACCTTC. It translates to CASSPDGARLRSAFNYGYTF.

J is TRBJ1-1 and V is TRBV20-1; TRBD1 matches at 7 bases. V shed 5 bases and J 5 bases; nucleotides not matched to a gene: 8. This CDR3 has 13 residues. The germline CDR1 and CDR2 sequences are DFQATT and SNEGSKA (reference sequence). Here the CDR3 reads CSAARQGPTEAFF. The CDR3 coding sequence is TGCAGTGCTGCCAGACAGGGCCCTACTGAAGCTTTCTTT.

This clonotype was recorded many times. The genes are TRBV5-1 and TRBJ2-3; weak D call: TRBD2 (6 bases). V lost 1 base, J lost 5 bases, and 14 bases lay in between. The germline V gene encodes CDR1 SGHRS and CDR2 YFSETQ. CDR3 size: 15 residues. The chain's CDR3 is CASSLLGQGGDTQYF. CDR3 DNA sequence: TGCGCCAGCAGCTTGCTAGGGCAGGGAGGAGATACGCAGTATTTT. The whole variable domain, remainder taken from reference TRBV5-1 and TRBJ2-3, is KAGVTQTPRYLIKTRGQQVTLSCSPISGHRSVSWYQQTPGQGLQFLFEYFSETQRNKGNFPGRFSGRQFSNSRSEMNVSTLELGDSALYLCASSLLGQGGDTQYFGPGTRLTVL.

This clonotype turned up a few times. The J gene is TRBJ2-7, the V gene TRBV18, with 9 bases identical to TRBD2. CDR3 length equals 14 residues. Germline V gene lookup returns CDR1 KGHSH and CDR2 LQKENI. Trimming removed 2 bases from V and 3 bases from J; junction bases left unmatched: 2. The CDR3 DNA sequence: TGTGCCAGCTCACCAGGTAGCGGGGGCTACGAGCAGTACTTC. The encoded protein is CASSPGSGGYEQYF.

This clonotype was seen a few times. In nucleotides, the CDR3 is TGCAGTGCTAGCCGGGAGATGAAAAAGACCCAGTACTTC. As protein: CSASREMKKTQYF. V gene TRBV20-1 combines with J gene TRBJ2-5; D is possibly TRBD2 (6 bases). The CDR3 consists of 13 residues. Germline V gene data show CDR1 as DFQATT and CDR2 as SNEGSKA (reference sequence). V dropped 3 bases and J dropped 6 bases, with 14 bases sitting between them.

This clonotype has just a few counts. This CDR3 reads CASSFSEGRSSAQHF. The CDR3 region has the DNA TGTGCCAGCAGCTTCTCGGAGGGGAGGTCCTCGGCCCAGCATTTT. The rearrangement uses TRBV7-9 and TRBJ1-5, with a possible D match to TRBD1 (5 bases). V lost 3 bases and J 11 bases, leaving 20 bases between the germline ends. This CDR3 is 15 amino acids long. Per the germline V gene, CDR1 is SEHNR and CDR2 is FQNEAQ (reference sequence).

The rearrangement links TRBV29-1 to TRBJ1-1; unclear D gene. CDR1 is SQVTM and CDR2 is ANQGSEA in the germline V gene. This CDR3 contains 14 residues. The ends were cut back, 3 bases at V and 0 bases at J, with 11 bases in the middle. This chain's CDR3 is CSVEGQRVNTEAFF. The DNA for the CDR3 is TGCAGCGTTGAGGGCCAGCGCGTGAACACTGAAGCTTTCTTT.

In its sample, this clonotype was seen a few times. The chain recombines TRBV18 with TRBJ1-1, with D unclear. CDR3 length: 12 amino acids. V dropped 5 bases and J dropped 5 bases, with 9 bases sitting between them. Per germline, CDR1 KGHSH and CDR2 LQKENI. The CDR3 DNA reads TGTGCCAGCTCATGGTCGGAAACTGAAGCTTTCTTT. Encoded protein: CASSWSETEAFF.

The chain carries TRBV11-2 and TRBJ2-5; D is ambiguous. The germline V gene has CDR1 SGHAT and CDR2 FQNNGV. The CDR3 totals 14 residues. Between the trimmed V and J ends, which lost 5 bases and 1 base, there was a span of 11 bases. CDR3 region: CASSQDRPQETQYF. The CDR3, as DNA: TGTGCCAGCAGCCAGGATAGGCCCCAAGAGACCCAGTACTTC.

The chain has TRBV7-3 and TRBJ2-1; TRBD1 or TRBD2 may be the D gene (5 bases each). The germline V gene has CDR1 SGHTA and CDR2 FQGTGA. V was clipped by 2 bases and J by 9 bases, with 8 bases between them. There are 12 residues in the CDR3. CDR3 residues: CASSLEGTEQFF. CDR3 DNA: TGTGCCAGCAGCTTAGAGGGGACTGAGCAGTTCTTC.

This clonotype was picked up many times. This sequence joins TRBV4-2 and TRBJ2-5; D is unresolved. Germline CDR1 reads LGHNA; CDR2 reads YNFKEQ. Trimming stripped 1 base from V and 3 bases from J, with 9 bases between. This CDR3 contains 14 residues. CDR3 sequence reads: CASSQAVGEETQYF. The CDR3 nucleotides read TGTGCCAGCAGCCAAGCCGTGGGCGAAGAGACCCAGTACTTC.

This clonotype came up a few times. This sequence joins TRBV19 and TRBJ2-3, with D possibly matching TRBD2 (5 bases). V lost 2 bases to trimming and J lost 3 bases, with 9 bases between them. Germline CDR1 LNHDA, CDR2 SQIVND (reference sequence). The CDR3 runs to 14 residues. The CDR3 spells CASSISRETDTQYF. The CDR3 DNA is TGTGCCAGTAGTATATCTCGGGAAACAGATACGCAGTATTTT.

V usage is TRBV5-1 and J usage is TRBJ1-4; 9 positions match TRBD1. Germline CDR1 SGHRS, CDR2 YFSETQ. V shed 4 bases and J 6 bases; nucleotides not matched to a gene: 4. The CDR3 runs to 14 residues. In DNA, the CDR3 is TGCGCCAGCAGCCCCGGGACAGGGCATGAAAAACTGTTTTTT. It encodes CASSPGTGHEKLFF.

This clonotype showed up just a few times. The chain uses TRBV5-5 and TRBJ1-2; 7 bases agree with TRBD1. J lost 6 bases, V lost 4 bases, and 12 bases had no gene match. Germline CDR1 reads SGHKS; CDR2 reads YYEKEE (reference sequence). CDR3 length equals 15 residues. This chain's CDR3 is CASSGAPTGADGYTF. The CDR3 DNA reads as TGTGCCAGCAGCGGGGCGCCAACAGGGGCGGATGGCTACACCTTC.

This clonotype has a single count. This chain connects TRBV20-1 to TRBJ2-5, with D hard to call. CDR3 size: 13 residues. Trimming removed 0 bases from V and 1 base from J, with 6 bases in between. Germline V gene lookup returns CDR1 DFQATT and CDR2 SNEGSKA (reference sequence). This chain's CDR3 is CSARDRLQETQYF. In DNA, the CDR3 is TGCAGTGCTAGAGATCGCCTCCAAGAGACCCAGTACTTC.

The V call is TRBV5-1, the J call TRBJ2-5; maybe TRBD1 (6 bases). Per the germline V gene, CDR1 is SGHRS and CDR2 is YFSETQ. The CDR3 consists of 13 residues. The V gene lost 4 bases and the J gene lost 4 bases, with 11 bases spanning the gap. The CDR3 protein is CASSGTLLETQYF. CDR3 DNA sequence: TGCGCCAGCAGCGGGACATTATTAGAGACCCAGTACTTC.

The chain couples TRBV6-5 to TRBJ1-6, with 7 bases matching TRBD1. This CDR3 region has 16 residues. Germline loops: CDR1 MNHEY, CDR2 SVGAGI. Trimming at V came to 0 bases and at J to 9 bases, leaving 8 bases not matched to a gene. The CDR3 DNA reads as TGTGCCAGCAGTTACTCGAAGGCAGGGGGTGGTTCACCCCTCCACTTT. Its translation: CASSYSKAGGGSPLHF.

This clonotype has just one count. This chain links TRBV25-1 with TRBJ2-5; 7 nucleotides agree with TRBD2. CDR1 is MGHDK and CDR2 is SYGVNS in the germline V gene. V was clipped by 7 bases and J by 3 bases; unmatched bases: 8. There are 14 residues in the CDR3. The CDR3 bases are TGTGCCAGCAAGGACTCGCGGGGGAAAGAGACCCAGTACTTC. It yields the protein CASKDSRGKETQYF.

The V and J genes are TRBV5-1 and TRBJ2-7; 7 bases line up with TRBD1. The CDR3 spans 14 residues. In germline, CDR1 is SGHRS, CDR2 YFSETQ. With V trimmed by 2 bases and J by 1 base, 3 bases remained unmatched. The DNA for the CDR3 is TGCGCCAGCAGCTTTCAGGGGGTATCCTACGAGCAGTACTTC. Protein product: CASSFQGVSYEQYF.

This clonotype was seen at least ten times. The chain carries TRBV2 and TRBJ2-1, with 8 nucleotides matching TRBD2. The junction had 1 base not matched to a gene; V was cut back by 6 bases and J by 0 bases. The CDR3 totals 14 residues. Germline values: CDR1 SNHLY, CDR2 FYNNEI. This CDR3 is CASRLADSYNEQFF. The CDR3 DNA reads TGTGCCAGCAGACTAGCGGACTCCTACAATGAGCAGTTCTTC.

The V call is TRBV12-3 or TRBV12-4, the J call TRBJ2-5; D is possibly TRBD1 (5 bases). V dropped 7 bases and J dropped 4 bases, with 16 bases sitting between them. CDR3 size: 14 residues. The CDR3 here is CASTLGGRVETQYF. The CDR3 DNA reads as TGTGCCAGCACCTTGGGTGGCAGGGTAGAGACCCAGTACTTC.